This T cell receptor beta chain was sequenced for a study of radiotherapy plus CTLA-4 blockade in lung cancer. Study-level findings and limits: Following radiotherapy plus ipilimumab, tumor-derived TCR clones expanded in the blood.

This CDR3 has 12 residues. Between the trimmed V and J ends, which lost 6 bases and 4 bases, there was a span of 9 bases. Germline V CDR1 and CDR2: MDHEN, SYDVKM. Using immunoSEQ multiplex PCR, the repertoire was profiled, and TCRdb retains in-frame clones only, with some absent. The sample lists fewer than 95,000 clones; roughly four fifths were seen once. With regard to this clone: What it binds is unknown.

This sequence was found in a human donor with non-small cell lung cancer who had stable disease on radiotherapy plus ipilimumab. Sequencing was performed on peripheral blood, taken from a patient treated with radiotherapy plus ipilimumab. The rearrangement uses TRBV28 and TRBJ1-1; no clear D gene. The CDR3 reads CASSLSLTEAFF. CDR3 in DNA: TGTGCCAGCAGCCTGAGTCTCACTGAAGCTTTCTTT.